One sample yielded the 25 T cell receptor beta chains listed below, sequenced in a study of neurological immune-mediated disorders. A single record per CDR3 protein comes from TCRdb applying MiXCR to the 5' RACE reads. The sample contains approximately 40,000 distinct CDR3 sequences, around 4% of which appear only once. Sequencing was done on a sample of PBMCs. These receptor sequences come from a man aged 25 to 40 with multiple sclerosis.

This clonotype has ten or more counts. V and J are TRBV7-8 and TRBJ1-1; no clear D gene. Germline V gene lookup returns CDR1 SGHVS and CDR2 FQNEAQ. The CDR3 is 15 amino acids. The ends were cut back, 5 bases at V and 1 base at J, with 14 bases in the middle. The CDR3 loop reads CASSPTVQENTEAFF. The CDR3 coding sequence is TGTGCCAGCAGCCCCACCGTACAAGAGAACACTGAAGCTTTCTTT.

The chain has TRBV20-1 and TRBJ1-4; D unclear. Germline V CDR1 and CDR2: DFQATT, SNEGSKA (reference sequence). Trimming shortened V by 6 bases and J by 8 bases, and 16 bases separated the two germline ends. CDR3 length: 13 residues. CDR3: CSASNSLGEKLFF. The CDR3 DNA reads as TGCAGTGCCAGTAACAGTCTCGGGGAAAAACTGTTTTTT.

This clonotype occurred many times. CDR3 amino acids: CASSQEDRGMYEQYF. DNA of the CDR3: TGCGCCAGCAGCCAAGAGGACAGGGGGATGTACGAGCAGTACTTC. This chain links TRBV4-1 with TRBJ2-7; 10 bases line up with TRBD1. The J segment lost 4 bases and the V segment lost 0 bases, leaving 3 bases of the junction unmatched. This CDR3 spans 15 amino acids. The germline CDR1 and CDR2 sequences are MGHRA and YSYEKL.

This clonotype was counted at least ten times. The chain employs TRBV29-1 and TRBJ2-2; no firm D call. Germline V gene sequence: CDR1 SQVTM, CDR2 ANQGSEA. V was clipped by 7 bases and J by 1 base, with 16 bases between them. The CDR3 has 15 residues. The CDR3 here is CSATSGSLNTGELFF. Here the CDR3 DNA reads TGCAGCGCCACAAGTGGCAGCCTGAACACCGGGGAGCTGTTTTTT.

The rearrangement uses TRBV5-6 and TRBJ2-5, with unresolved D. This CDR3 has 13 amino acids. The ends were cut back, 0 bases at V and 5 bases at J, with 8 bases in the middle. CDR1 is SGHDT and CDR2 is YYEEEE in the germline V gene. The CDR3 is CASSLATGETQYF. The CDR3 nucleotides read TGTGCCAGCAGCTTGGCCACCGGTGAGACCCAGTACTTC.

The chain links TRBV18 to TRBJ2-1; D is undetermined. The germline CDR1 and CDR2 sequences are KGHSH and LQKENI. V lost 3 bases to trimming and J lost 8 bases, with 8 bases between them. This CDR3 has 12 amino acids. In DNA form, the CDR3 reads TGTGCCAGCTCACCCCCTTCGGATGAGCAGTTCTTC. As protein: CASSPPSDEQFF.

This rearrangement joins TRBV20-1 to TRBJ1-2; no clear D gene. CDR1 is DFQATT, CDR2 SNEGSKA, per germline (reference sequence). The CDR3 has 13 amino acids. V lost 1 base to trimming and J lost 7 bases, with 13 bases between them. For the CDR3, the DNA is TGCAGTGCTAGAGTTCGGGGAGGAGTTGGCTACACCTTC. It yields the protein CSARVRGGVGYTF.

This clonotype was found a few times. The V and J genes are TRBV15 and TRBJ2-5; D is possibly TRBD2 (5 bases). The CDR3 contains 13 residues. Trimming left V 5 bases short and J 5 bases short, with 12 bases between. Per the germline V gene, CDR1 is LNHNV and CDR2 is YYDKDF (reference sequence). CDR3 protein: CATSRGGSETQYF. CDR3 bases: TGTGCCACCAGCCGTGGTGGGAGTGAGACCCAGTACTTC.

This clonotype has ten or more counts. This chain uses TRBV12-3 or TRBV12-4 with TRBJ2-7, with a weak D call TRBD2 (6 bases). The CDR3 is 16 residues long. V lost 3 bases to trimming and J lost 3 bases, with 18 bases between them. The CDR3 DNA sequence: TGTGCCAGCAGTTTTAAATGGGGACTTGGTGTCTACGAGCAGTACTTC. This translates into CASSFKWGLGVYEQYF.

The sample holds a few counts of this clonotype. V gene TRBV4-3 combines with J gene TRBJ2-3; 7 nucleotides agree with TRBD2. CDR1 LGHNA and CDR2 YSLEER come from the germline V gene. CDR3 length: 16 residues. The V gene end was trimmed by 0 bases and the J gene end by 3 bases; junction bases not matched to a gene: 6. The CDR3: CASSQDFSGETDTQYF. The CDR3 DNA reads TGCGCCAGCAGCCAAGACTTCAGCGGGGAAACAGATACGCAGTATTTT.

This clonotype was seen repeatedly, ten times or more. In nucleotides, the CDR3 is TGTGCCATCAGTGAGTCAGGACAGGGAGGTAGTGCTTTCTTT. Protein: CAISESGQGGSAFF. The chain has TRBV10-3 and TRBJ1-1, with TRBD1 matching 8 bases. The CDR3 length is 14 residues. With 0 bases clipped from V and 11 bases from J, the junction kept 8 bases outside the gene matches. Germline V gene lookup returns CDR1 ENHRY and CDR2 SYGVKD.

This clonotype has more than one count but fewer than ten. This CDR3 reads CSATLRAYSYEQYF. The CDR3 DNA sequence: TGCAGTGCTACCCTCCGGGCCTATTCCTACGAGCAGTACTTC. The chain joins TRBV20-1 to TRBJ2-7; no clear D. This CDR3 spans 14 amino acids. With 4 bases removed from V and 1 base from J, the gap between germline ends came to 14 bases. From germline, CDR1 is DFQATT and CDR2 SNEGSKA (reference sequence).

Ten or more counts support this clonotype. V gene TRBV7-9 combines with J gene TRBJ2-7; a weak D match, TRBD2 (5 bases). Trimming took 2 bases from V and 3 from J, leaving 8 bases between them. The CDR3 extends over 13 amino acids. Germline V gives CDR1 SEHNR, CDR2 FQNEAQ (reference sequence). Written as DNA, the CDR3 is TGTGCCAGCAGCTTATCCGGGAACTACGAGCAGTACTTC. The encoded protein is CASSLSGNYEQYF.

This clonotype was detected many times. J is TRBJ1-2 and V is TRBV27; maybe TRBD1 (6 bases). Trimming stripped 4 bases from V and 8 bases from J, with 29 bases between. The CDR3 length is 18 residues. The V gene's germline CDR1 is MNHEY and CDR2 SMNVEV (reference sequence). Written as DNA, the CDR3 is TGTGCCAGCAGTTCGACCTCCCGGGGTTTGGGACACCCTAGGGGCTACACCTTC. Translated, it gives CASSSTSRGLGHPRGYTF.

Comments on this clonotype: Sequence at one end of the junction differs from germline and may be a read error. The chain employs TRBV30 and TRBJ2-1; D is possibly TRBD1 (5 bases). Germline-derived CDR1 and CDR2 are GTSNPN and SVGIG (reference sequence). This CDR3 contains 11 residues. The CDR3 DNA sequence: TGTGCCTGGAGATATAGGGGTCCCCCCGTCTTC. Translating it yields CAWRYRGPPVF. Drawing the rest from reference TRBV30 and TRBJ2-1, the complete variable domain is SQTIHQWPATLVQPVGSPLSLECTVEGTSNPNLYWYRQAAGRGLQLLFYSVGIGQISSEVPQNLSASRPQDRQFILSSKKLLLSDSGFYLCAWRYRGPPVFGPGTRLTVL.

This clonotype has at least ten counts. The DNA for the CDR3 is TGTGCCAGCAGCTTAGAGAGGTTGTCTGAAGCTTTCTTT. As protein: CASSLERLSEAFF. The chain is built from TRBV7-9 and TRBJ1-1; no reliable D call. There are 13 residues in the CDR3. Germline V gene sequence: CDR1 SEHNR, CDR2 FQNEAQ (reference sequence). The V end was cut by 1 base, the J end by 6 bases, with 9 bases between.

The chain couples TRBV6-6 to TRBJ2-7, with 8 bases that match TRBD2. The CDR3 runs to 14 residues. CDR1 and CDR2 from the germline V gene are MNHNY and SVGAGI (reference sequence). V dropped 6 bases and J dropped 3; count of bases not matched to a gene: 7. In nucleotides, the CDR3 is TGTGCCAGCAGGACCGGGACTAGGCACTACGAGCAGTACTTC. It translates to CASRTGTRHYEQYF.

There are many counts of this clonotype. The chain joins TRBV20-1 to TRBJ1-1; D may be TRBD1 (5 bases). Per the germline V gene, CDR1 is DFQATT and CDR2 is SNEGSKA (reference sequence). V lost 3 bases to trimming and J lost 5 bases, with 13 bases between them. The CDR3 loop spans 13 amino acids. CDR3 region: CSASKLRGTEAFF. The CDR3 nucleotides read TGCAGTGCTAGCAAATTGAGGGGTACTGAAGCTTTCTTT.

This chain uses TRBV20-1 with TRBJ1-6; D remains ambiguous. The V end lost 0 bases, the J end lost 7 bases, and 10 bases lay between the germline ends. Germline lookup yields CDR1 DFQATT and CDR2 SNEGSKA (reference sequence). The CDR3 is 14 amino acids. CDR3: CSARDGRNNSPLHF. In DNA, the CDR3 is TGCAGTGCTAGAGATGGACGGAACAATTCACCCCTCCACTTT.

This clonotype has at least ten counts. V usage is TRBV12-3 or TRBV12-4 and J usage is TRBJ1-2; D is possibly TRBD1 (6 bases). V was shortened by 4 bases and J by 8 bases, with 11 bases between the two germline ends. The CDR3 covers 12 residues. CDR3 bases: TGTGCCAGCAGTTCAGGGGCTGGAGGCTACACCTTC. Its protein is CASSSGAGGYTF.

This clonotype appeared many times. The V and J genes are TRBV9 and TRBJ2-3; unclear D gene. V lost 2 bases and J 1 base, leaving 5 bases between the germline ends. This CDR3 comprises 13 residues. Germline CDR1 SGDLS, CDR2 YYNGEE. CDR3 sequence reads: CASSVQGTDTQYF. CDR3 nucleotide sequence: TGTGCCAGCAGCGTCCAGGGCACAGATACGCAGTATTTT.

This clonotype came up many times. This chain uses TRBV20-1 with TRBJ2-6, with D unresolved. The CDR3 covers 15 residues. Germline values: CDR1 DFQATT, CDR2 SNEGSKA (reference sequence). Trimming stripped 6 bases from V and 0 bases from J, with 12 bases between. CDR3 nucleotide sequence: TGCAGTGCGTTCAGGTCTTTCTCTGGGGCCAACGTCCTGACTTTC. Translation: CSAFRSFSGANVLTF.

There are many counts of this clonotype. The chain joins TRBV7-6 to TRBJ1-4; maybe TRBD1 (5 bases). CDR3 length: 14 residues. Germline lookup yields CDR1 SGHVS and CDR2 FNYEAQ. The V end lost 1 base, the J end lost 12 bases, and 15 bases lay between the germline ends. The CDR3 loop is CASSLELGGRELFF. CDR3 bases: TGTGCCAGCAGCTTAGAACTGGGGGGACGTGAACTGTTTTTT.

This clonotype came up a few times. The chain combines TRBV5-1 with TRBJ2-3; D is perhaps TRBD2 (6 bases). This CDR3 has 14 amino acids. Germline loops: CDR1 SGHRS, CDR2 YFSETQ. V was cut by 7 bases and J by 2 bases, with 14 bases left in between. The CDR3: CASASAGYTDTQYF. In DNA, the CDR3 is TGCGCCAGCGCCTCCGCGGGGTACACAGATACGCAGTATTTT.

This clonotype appeared many times. The CDR3 DNA reads TGCAGCGTCACCAGGGGGTCTAACTATGGCTACACCTTC. Its protein is CSVTRGSNYGYTF. The chain employs TRBV29-1 and TRBJ1-2, with TRBD1 matching 7 bases. Germline assignment: CDR1 SQVTM and CDR2 ANQGSEA. This CDR3 is built from 13 residues. After removal of 6 bases from V and 0 bases from J, the junction contained 4 bases not matched to a gene.